This TCR beta chain is from a study of response to subunit inactivated influenza vaccine. Study-level points and caveats: Authors suggested seasonal influenza vaccinations each recruit few new T cells.

Each CDR3 protein gets one entry after TCRdb re-called the RT-PCR reads with MiXCR. The profile covers fewer than 200,000 distinct CDR3 sequences, with about 10% appearing a single time and 11% taken by the ten largest. Germline trimming cut 5 bases from V and 2 bases from J; bases unmatched to any gene: 8. This CDR3 region has 16 residues. Per germline, CDR1 SEHNR and CDR2 FQNEAQ (reference sequence). As to this clonotype: Its specificity is unknown.

The sequencing used non-naive T cells sorted from PBMCs, collected on the day of vaccination. The genes are TRBV7-9 and TRBJ2-1; TRBD1 agrees at 8 bases. The receptor's source is a man in his forties or fifties who received an inactivated influenza vaccine. The chain's CDR3 is CASSRLGQATYNEQFF. The CDR3 nucleotides are TGTGCCAGCAGCCGACTGGGACAGGCCACCTACAATGAGCAGTTCTTC.